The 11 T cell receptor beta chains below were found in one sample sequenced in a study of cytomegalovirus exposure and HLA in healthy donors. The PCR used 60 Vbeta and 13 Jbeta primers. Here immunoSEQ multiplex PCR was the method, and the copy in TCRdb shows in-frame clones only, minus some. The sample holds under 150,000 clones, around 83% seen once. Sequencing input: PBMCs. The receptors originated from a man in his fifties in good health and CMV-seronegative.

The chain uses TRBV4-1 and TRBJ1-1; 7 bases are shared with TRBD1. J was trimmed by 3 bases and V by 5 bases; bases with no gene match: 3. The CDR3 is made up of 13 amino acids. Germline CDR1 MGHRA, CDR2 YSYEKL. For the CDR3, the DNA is TGCGCCAGCAGCGCCGACAGGGACACTGAAGCTTTCTTT. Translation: CASSADRDTEAFF.

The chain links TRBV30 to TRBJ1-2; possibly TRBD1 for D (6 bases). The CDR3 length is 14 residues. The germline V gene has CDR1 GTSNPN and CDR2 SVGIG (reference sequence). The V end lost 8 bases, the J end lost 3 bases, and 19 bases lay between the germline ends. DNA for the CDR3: TGTGCCCTAGGGGGAGTCCCTAGGTACTATGGCTACACCTTC. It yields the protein CALGGVPRYYGYTF.

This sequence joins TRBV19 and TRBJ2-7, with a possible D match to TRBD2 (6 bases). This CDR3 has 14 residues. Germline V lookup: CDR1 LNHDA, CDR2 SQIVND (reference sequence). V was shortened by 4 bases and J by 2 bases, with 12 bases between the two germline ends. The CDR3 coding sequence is TGTGCCAGTAGTACAGAACTAGCCACCTACGAGCAGTACTTC. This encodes CASSTELATYEQYF.

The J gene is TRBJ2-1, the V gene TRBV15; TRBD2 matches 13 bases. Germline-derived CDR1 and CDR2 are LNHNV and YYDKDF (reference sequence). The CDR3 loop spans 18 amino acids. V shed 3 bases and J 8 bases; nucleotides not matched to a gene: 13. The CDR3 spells CATSRVTSGGALYHEQFF. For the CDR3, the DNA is TGTGCCACCAGCAGGGTAACTAGCGGGGGGGCCCTTTACCATGAGCAGTTCTTC. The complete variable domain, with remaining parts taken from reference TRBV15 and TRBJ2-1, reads DAMVIQNPRYQVTQFGKPVTLSCSQTLNHNVMYWYQQKSSQAPKLLFHYYDKDFNNEADTPDNFQSRRPNTSFCFLDIRSPGLGDTAMYLCATSRVTSGGALYHEQFFGPGTRLTVL.

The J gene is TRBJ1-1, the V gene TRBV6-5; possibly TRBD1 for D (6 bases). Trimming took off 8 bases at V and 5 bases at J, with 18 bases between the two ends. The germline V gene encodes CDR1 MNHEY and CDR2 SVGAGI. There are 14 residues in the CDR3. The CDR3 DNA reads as TGTGCCAGCTCCGAAGGGGGATGGCGGACTGAAGCTTTCTTT. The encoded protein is CASSEGGWRTEAFF.

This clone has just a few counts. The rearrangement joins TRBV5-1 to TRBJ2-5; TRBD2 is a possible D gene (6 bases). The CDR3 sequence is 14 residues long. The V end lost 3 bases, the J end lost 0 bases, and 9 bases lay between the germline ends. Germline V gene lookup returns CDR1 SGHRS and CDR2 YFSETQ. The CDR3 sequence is CASSSGRDQETQYF. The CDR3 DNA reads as TGCGCCAGCAGCTCCGGGAGAGACCAAGAGACCCAGTACTTC. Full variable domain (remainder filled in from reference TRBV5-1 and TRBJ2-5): KAGVTQTPRYLIKTRGQQVTLSCSPISGHRSVSWYQQTPGQGLQFLFEYFSETQRNKGNFPGRFSGRQFSNSRSEMNVSTLELGDSALYLCASSSGRDQETQYFGPGTRLLVL.

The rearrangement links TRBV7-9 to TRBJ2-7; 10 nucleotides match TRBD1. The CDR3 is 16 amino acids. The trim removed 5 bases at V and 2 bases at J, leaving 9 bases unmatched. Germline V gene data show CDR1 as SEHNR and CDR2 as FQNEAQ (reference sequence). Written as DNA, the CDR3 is TGTGCCAGCAGCCCACCCCGACAGGGGGCCACCTACGAGCAGTACTTC. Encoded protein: CASSPPRQGATYEQYF.

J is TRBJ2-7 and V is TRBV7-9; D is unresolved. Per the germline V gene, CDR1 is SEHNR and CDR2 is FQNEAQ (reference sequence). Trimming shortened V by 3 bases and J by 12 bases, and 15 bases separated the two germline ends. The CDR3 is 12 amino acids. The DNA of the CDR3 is TGTGCCAGCAGCTTTCAAGCGCCGGAGACGTACTTC. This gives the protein CASSFQAPETYF.

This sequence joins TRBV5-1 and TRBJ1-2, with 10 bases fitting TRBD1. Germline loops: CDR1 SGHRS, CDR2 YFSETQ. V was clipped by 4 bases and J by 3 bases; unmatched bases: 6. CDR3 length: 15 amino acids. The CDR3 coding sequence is TGCGCCAGCAGCCCCGCCGGGACAGGGGACTATGGCTACACCTTC. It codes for CASSPAGTGDYGYTF.

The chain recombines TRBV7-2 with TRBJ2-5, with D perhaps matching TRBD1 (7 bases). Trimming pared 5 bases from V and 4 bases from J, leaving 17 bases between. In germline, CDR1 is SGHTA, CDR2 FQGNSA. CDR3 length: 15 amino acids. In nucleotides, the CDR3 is TGTGCCAGCAGCCAGGGGGGCGGTGGTATAGAGACCCAGTACTTC. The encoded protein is CASSQGGGGIETQYF.

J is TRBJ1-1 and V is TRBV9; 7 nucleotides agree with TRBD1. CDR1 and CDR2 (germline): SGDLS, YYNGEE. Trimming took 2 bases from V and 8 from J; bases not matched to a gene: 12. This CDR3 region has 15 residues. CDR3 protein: CASSVAGTERTEAFF. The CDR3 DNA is TGTGCCAGCAGCGTGGCCGGGACAGAGCGTACCGAAGCTTTCTTT.